The present T cell receptor (beta chain) was sequenced within a study of cytomegalovirus exposure and HLA in healthy donors. Produced via immunoSEQ multiplex PCR; TCRdb's table is partial and in-frame only. In the table there are some 250,000 clones, about 90% of which are singletons. Study conclusions and caveats: Cytomegalovirus association was assigned to more than 150 TCR beta chains.

Donors were drawn from the roughly 120-subject validation cohort, separate from the approximately 640-subject first cohort. Concerning this clone: The antigen remains undetermined.

The receptor was isolated from a woman aged 18 to 35 in good health and CMV-seronegative. The sequenced material came from PBMCs.

The CDR3 loop reads CASKGQGVNQPQHF. Here the CDR3 DNA reads TGTGCCAGCAAAGGACAGGGGGTGAATCAGCCCCAGCATTTT. This chain connects TRBV2 to TRBJ1-5, with 10 positions matching TRBD1. Germline values: CDR1 SNHLY, CDR2 FYNNEI. This CDR3 contains 14 residues. With V trimmed by 7 bases and J by 4 bases, 4 bases remained unmatched. The full variable domain, with the rest looked up from reference TRBV2 and TRBJ1-5, is EPEVTQTPSHQVTQMGQEVILRCVPISNHLYFYWYRQILGQKVEFLVSFYNNEISEKSEIFDDQFSVERPDGSNFTLKIRSTKLEDSAMYFCASKGQGVNQPQHFGDGTRLSIL.